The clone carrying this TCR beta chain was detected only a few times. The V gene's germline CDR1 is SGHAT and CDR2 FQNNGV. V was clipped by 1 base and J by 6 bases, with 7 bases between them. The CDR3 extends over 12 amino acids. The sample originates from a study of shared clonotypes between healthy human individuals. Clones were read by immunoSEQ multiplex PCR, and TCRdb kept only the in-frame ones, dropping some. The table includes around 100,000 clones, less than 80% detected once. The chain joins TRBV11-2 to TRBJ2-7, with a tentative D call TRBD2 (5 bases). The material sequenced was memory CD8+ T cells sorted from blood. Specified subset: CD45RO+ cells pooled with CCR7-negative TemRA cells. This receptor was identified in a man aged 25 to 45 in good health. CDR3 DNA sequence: TGTGCCAGCAGCTTAGGAGGGCTCGAGCAGTACTTC. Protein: CASSLGGLEQYF.